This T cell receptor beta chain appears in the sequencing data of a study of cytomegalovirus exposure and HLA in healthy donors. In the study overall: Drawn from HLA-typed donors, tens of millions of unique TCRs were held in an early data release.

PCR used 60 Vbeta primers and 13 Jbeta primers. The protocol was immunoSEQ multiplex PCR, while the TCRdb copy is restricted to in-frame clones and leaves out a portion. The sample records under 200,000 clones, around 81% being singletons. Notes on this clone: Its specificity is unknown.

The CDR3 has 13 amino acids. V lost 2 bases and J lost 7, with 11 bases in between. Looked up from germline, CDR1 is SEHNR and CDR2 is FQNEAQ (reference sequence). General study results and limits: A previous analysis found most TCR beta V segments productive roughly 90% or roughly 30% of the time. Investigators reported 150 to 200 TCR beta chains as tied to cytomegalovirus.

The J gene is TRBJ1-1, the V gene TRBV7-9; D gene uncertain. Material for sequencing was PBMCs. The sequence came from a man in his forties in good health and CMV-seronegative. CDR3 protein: CASSLWGGNEAFF. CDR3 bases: TGTGCCAGCAGCTTATGGGGAGGAAATGAAGCTTTCTTT.